This T cell receptor beta chain was sequenced for a study of cytomegalovirus exposure and HLA in healthy donors. Notes on the study in general: In presence/absence analyses, roughly uniform sequencing depth across donors was assumed. For most subjects, TCR beta sequences were reported to predict HLA-A and HLA-B alleles with accuracy. As confirmed in vitro, a few CMV-associated chains were specific for CMV antigens. The study listed roughly 160 cytomegalovirus-associated TCR beta chains.

Per the germline V gene, CDR1 is MNHNS and CDR2 is SASEGT. V was pared by 5 bases and J by 7 bases, with 9 bases between. CDR3 length: 11 residues. Regarding this clone: Antigen unknown.

It was with 60 Vbeta and 13 Jbeta primers that the PCR ran. Clones were read by immunoSEQ multiplex PCR, and TCRdb kept only the in-frame ones, dropping some. The sample lists 150,000 to 200,000 clones, about four fifths occurring once. The J gene is TRBJ2-7, the V gene TRBV6-1; TRBD2 might be the D (5 bases). This receptor was identified in a man between 18 and 29 years old in good health and CMV-seronegative. The sequenced material came from PBMCs. CDR3 amino acids: CASSPLEEQYF. CDR3 in DNA: TGTGCCAGCAGTCCACTAGAGGAGCAGTACTTC.